This T cell receptor beta chain was sequenced during a study of T cells in Graves' hyperthyroidism and ophthalmopathy. Points from the study as a whole: By a 13 V-J model, ophthalmopathy was set apart from stable hyperthyroidism. Ophthalmopathy prediction by the model preceded onset by a median roughly 6 months.

Patients were excluded for uncontrolled infection, other autoimmune disease, pregnancy or lactation. Diagnostic assessment was based on clinical symptoms, serum thyroxine and TRAb, thyroid ultrasound and orbital computed tomography. The CDR3 runs 12 residues. Germline CDR1 and CDR2: ENHRY and SYGVKD. The V segment lost 10 bases and the J segment 8 bases; nucleotides outside the gene matches: 9. This clonotype has ten or more counts. As yet, its antigen is unknown. The source material, RNA transcripts, was used to amplify TCR beta CDR3 regions. During a first-round RT-PCR of the TCR CDR3, the HTBI primer set was used. TCRdb independently ran MiXCR on the multiplex PCR reads; one entry per CDR3 protein. The sample carries about 700,000 distinct CDR3 sequences, 45% recorded once.

This TCR was sampled from an adult man with Graves' disease, either hyperthyroidism or ophthalmopathy (not recorded which). The genes are TRBV10-3 and TRBJ1-2; 8 positions match TRBD1. The sequenced material came from peripheral blood or thyroid tissue (not recorded which). The CDR3, as DNA: TGTGCCAGCGATCCAGGGGGCCAAGGCTACACCTTC. Protein product: CASDPGGQGYTF.